The clone carrying this T cell receptor beta chain appeared a single time. Generated by immunoSEQ multiplex PCR, the TCRdb table keeps only in-frame clones and is missing some. The sample shows over 80,000 clones, about 83% of them seen only once. CDR3 length: 15 residues. Trimming cost V 0 bases and J 3 bases; bases outside gene matches: 5. The V gene's germline CDR1 is MNHEY and CDR2 SVGAGI. The data were obtained in a study of radiotherapy plus CTLA-4 blockade in lung cancer. About the study: Among enrolled patients, 15% to 20% responded and less than 40% achieved disease control.

The source material was peripheral blood, sampled from a patient treated with radiotherapy plus ipilimumab. The chain links TRBV6-5 to TRBJ2-7; TRBD2 agrees at 7 bases. This clonotype was sampled from a human donor with non-small cell lung cancer who had stable disease on radiotherapy plus ipilimumab. CDR3 DNA: TGTGCCAGCAGTTACTCAACTAGCGAGGTCTACGAGCAGTACTTC. This gives the protein CASSYSTSEVYEQYF.